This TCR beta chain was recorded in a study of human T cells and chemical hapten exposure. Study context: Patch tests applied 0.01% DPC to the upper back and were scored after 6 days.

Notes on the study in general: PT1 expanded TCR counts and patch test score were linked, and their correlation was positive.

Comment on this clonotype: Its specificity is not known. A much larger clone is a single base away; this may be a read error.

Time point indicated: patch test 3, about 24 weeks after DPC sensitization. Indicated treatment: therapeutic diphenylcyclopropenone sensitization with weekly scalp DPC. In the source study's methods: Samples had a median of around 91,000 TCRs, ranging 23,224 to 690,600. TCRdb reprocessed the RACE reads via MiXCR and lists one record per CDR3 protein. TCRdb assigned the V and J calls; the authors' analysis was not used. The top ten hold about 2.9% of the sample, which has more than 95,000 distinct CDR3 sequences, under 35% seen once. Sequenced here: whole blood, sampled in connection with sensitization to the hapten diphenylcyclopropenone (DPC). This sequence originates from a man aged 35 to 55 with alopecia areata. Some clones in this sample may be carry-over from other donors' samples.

The CDR3 protein is CAISIRGSNSGYTF. In DNA form, the CDR3 reads TGTGCCATCAGCATCCGGGGGAGTAATTCTGGCTACACCTTC. The rearrangement joins TRBV10-3 to TRBJ1-2; a weak D match, TRBD1 (5 bases). Trimming stripped 6 bases from V and 7 bases from J, with 18 bases between. The germline V gene has CDR1 ENHRY and CDR2 SYGVKD. This CDR3 has 14 residues.